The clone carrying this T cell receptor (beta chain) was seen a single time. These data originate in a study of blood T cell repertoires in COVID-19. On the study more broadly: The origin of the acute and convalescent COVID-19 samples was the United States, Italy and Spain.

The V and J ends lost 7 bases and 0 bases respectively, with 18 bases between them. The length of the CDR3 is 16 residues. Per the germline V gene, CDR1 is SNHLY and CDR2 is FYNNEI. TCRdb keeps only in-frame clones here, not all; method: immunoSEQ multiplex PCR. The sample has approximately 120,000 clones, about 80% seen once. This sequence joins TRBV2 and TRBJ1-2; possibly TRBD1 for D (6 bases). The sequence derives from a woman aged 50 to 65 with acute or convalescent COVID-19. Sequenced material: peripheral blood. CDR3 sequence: CASTPLRDTPNYGYTF. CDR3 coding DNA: TGTGCCAGCACCCCCCTCCGGGACACCCCTAACTATGGCTACACCTTC.